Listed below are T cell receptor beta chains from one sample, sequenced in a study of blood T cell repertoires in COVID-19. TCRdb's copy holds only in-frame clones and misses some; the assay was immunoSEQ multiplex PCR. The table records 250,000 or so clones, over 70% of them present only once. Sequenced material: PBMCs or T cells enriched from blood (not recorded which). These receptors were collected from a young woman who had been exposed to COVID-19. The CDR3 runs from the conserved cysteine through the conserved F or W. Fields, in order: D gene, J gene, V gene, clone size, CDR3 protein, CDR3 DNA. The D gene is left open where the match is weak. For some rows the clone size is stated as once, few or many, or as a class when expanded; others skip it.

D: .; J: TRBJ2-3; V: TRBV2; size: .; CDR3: CASSVPVSSTDTQYF; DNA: TGTGCCAGCAGTGTTCCCGTTTCTAGCACAGATACGCAGTATTTT
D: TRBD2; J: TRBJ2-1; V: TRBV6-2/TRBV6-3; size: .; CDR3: CASSYSIPRLAGDVSYNEQFF; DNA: TGTGCCAGCAGTTACTCGATCCCCCGGTTGGCGGGAGACGTCTCCTACAATGAGCAGTTCTTC
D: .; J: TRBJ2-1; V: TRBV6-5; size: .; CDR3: CASSGLSDEQFF; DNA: TGTGCCAGCTCCGGTTTATCCGATGAGCAGTTCTTC
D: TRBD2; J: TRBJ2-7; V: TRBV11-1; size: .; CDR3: CASSIRLAGAYEQYF; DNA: TGTGCCAGCAGCATCCGACTAGCGGGAGCTTACGAGCAGTACTTC
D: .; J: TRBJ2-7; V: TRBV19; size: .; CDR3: CASSMSSSYEQYF; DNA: TGTGCCAGTAGTATGTCCAGCTCCTACGAGCAGTACTTC
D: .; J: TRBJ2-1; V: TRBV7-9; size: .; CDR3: CASRIQDNEQFF; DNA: TGTGCCAGCAGAATTCAGGACAATGAGCAGTTCTTC
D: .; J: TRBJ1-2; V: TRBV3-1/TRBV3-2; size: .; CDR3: CASSQDSRVGYGYTF; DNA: TGTGCCAGCAGCCAAGATAGCAGGGTAGGATATGGCTACACCTTC
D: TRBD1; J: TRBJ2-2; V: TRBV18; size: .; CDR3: CASSPFPKTGSNTGELFF; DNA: TGTGCCAGCTCACCGTTTCCCAAGACAGGGTCGAACACCGGGGAGCTGTTTTTT
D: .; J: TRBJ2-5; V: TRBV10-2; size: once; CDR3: CASSVGGETQYF; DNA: TGCGCCAGCAGTGTTGGGGGGGAGACCCAGTACTTC
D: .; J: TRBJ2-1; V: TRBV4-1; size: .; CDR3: CASSLPTGLNEQFF; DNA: TGCGCCAGCAGCCTCCCGACAGGTCTGAATGAGCAGTTCTTC
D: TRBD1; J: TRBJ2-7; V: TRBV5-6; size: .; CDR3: CASSLESGQGFEQYF; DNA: TGTGCCAGCAGCTTGGAATCGGGACAGGGCTTCGAGCAGTACTTC
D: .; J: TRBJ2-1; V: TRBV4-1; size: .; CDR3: CASSQDRGHPYNEQFF; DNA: TGCGCCAGCAGCCAAGATAGAGGACACCCCTACAATGAGCAGTTCTTC
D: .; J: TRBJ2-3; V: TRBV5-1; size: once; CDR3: CASSLVLVTDTQYF; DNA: TGCGCCAGCAGCTTGGTTCTAGTCACAGATACGCAGTATTTT
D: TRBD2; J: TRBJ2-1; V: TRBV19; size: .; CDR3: CASSTGPSGSRDEQFF; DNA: TGTGCCAGTAGTACGGGACCTAGCGGGAGTAGGGATGAGCAGTTCTTC
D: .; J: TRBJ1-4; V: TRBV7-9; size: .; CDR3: CASSRGRTEATNEKLFF; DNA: TGTGCCAGCAGCCGAGGGAGGACGGAGGCAACTAATGAAAAACTGTTTTTT
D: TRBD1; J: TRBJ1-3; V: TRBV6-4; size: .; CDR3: CASSDQGQGVTGNTIYF; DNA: TGTGCCAGCAGTGACCAGGGACAGGGGGTCACCGGAAACACCATATATTTT
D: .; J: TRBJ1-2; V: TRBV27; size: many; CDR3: CASSLRRGRGYTF; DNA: TGTGCCAGCAGTTTGAGGAGGGGTCGTGGCTACACCTTC
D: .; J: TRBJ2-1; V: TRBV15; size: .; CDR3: CATSRDRTGLYNEQFF; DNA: TGTGCCACCAGCAGAGATCGAACAGGGCTATACAATGAGCAGTTCTTC
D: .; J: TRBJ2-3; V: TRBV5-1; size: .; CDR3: CASSFGSSTDTQYF; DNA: TGCGCCAGCAGCTTCGGGAGTAGCACAGATACGCAGTATTTT
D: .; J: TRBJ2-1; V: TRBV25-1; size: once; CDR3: CASSDLRGGPHYNEQFF; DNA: TGTGCCAGCAGTGATCTTAGGGGAGGCCCGCATTACAATGAGCAGTTCTTC
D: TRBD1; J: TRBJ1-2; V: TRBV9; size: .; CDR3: CASSVDGTGYGYTF; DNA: TGTGCCAGCAGCGTGGACGGGACAGGGTATGGCTACACCTTC
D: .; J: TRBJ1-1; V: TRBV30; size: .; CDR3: CAWSADSKNTEAFF; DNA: TGTGCCTGGAGTGCGGACAGTAAGAACACTGAAGCTTTCTTT
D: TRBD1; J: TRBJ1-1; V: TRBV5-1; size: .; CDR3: CASSPAGGTEAFF; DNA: TGCGCCAGCAGCCCAGCAGGGGGCACTGAAGCTTTCTTT
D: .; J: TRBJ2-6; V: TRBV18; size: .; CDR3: CASSPFGGPSGANVLTF; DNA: TGTGCCAGCTCGCCGTTCGGGGGACCCTCTGGGGCCAACGTCCTGACTTTC
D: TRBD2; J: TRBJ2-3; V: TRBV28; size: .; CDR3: CASSFKTRWGLAGDVADTQYF; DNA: TGTGCCAGCAGTTTCAAGACTCGCTGGGGACTAGCGGGAGATGTGGCAGATACGCAGTATTTT
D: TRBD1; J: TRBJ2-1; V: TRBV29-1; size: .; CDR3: CSANPIDRADYNEQFF; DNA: TGCAGCGCCAACCCAATCGACAGGGCAGACTACAATGAGCAGTTCTTC
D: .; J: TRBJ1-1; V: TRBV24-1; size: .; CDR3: CATRKWTVPPEAFF; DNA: TGTGCCACCAGGAAGTGGACAGTTCCCCCTGAAGCTTTCTTT
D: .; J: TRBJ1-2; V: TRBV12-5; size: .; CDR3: CASGLAGRTNYGYTF; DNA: TGTGCTAGTGGTTTGGCAGGGCGGACTAACTATGGCTACACCTTC
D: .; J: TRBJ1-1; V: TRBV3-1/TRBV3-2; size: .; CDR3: CASSQGLAGANTEAFF; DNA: TGTGCCAGCAGCCAAGGTCTGGCAGGGGCGAACACTGAAGCTTTCTTT
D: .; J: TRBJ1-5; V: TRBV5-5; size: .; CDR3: CASSLGASYSNQPQHF; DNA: TGTGCCAGCAGCTTGGGGGCTTCTTATAGCAATCAGCCCCAGCATTTT
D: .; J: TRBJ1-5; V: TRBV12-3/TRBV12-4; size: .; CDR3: CASSFGGNQPQHF; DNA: TGTGCCAGCAGTTTCGGCGGGAATCAGCCCCAGCATTTT
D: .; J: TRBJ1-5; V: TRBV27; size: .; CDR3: CASSLQGNNQPQHF; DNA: TGTGCCAGCAGCTTACAGGGTAACAATCAGCCCCAGCATTTT
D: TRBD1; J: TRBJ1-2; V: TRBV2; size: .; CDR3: CASSEADRGASGYTF; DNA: TGTGCCAGCAGTGAAGCGGACAGGGGCGCCAGTGGCTACACCTTC
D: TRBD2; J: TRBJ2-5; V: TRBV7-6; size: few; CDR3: CASSPDVAGGEETQYF; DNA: TGTGCCAGCAGCCCGGACGTAGCGGGAGGGGAAGAGACCCAGTACTTC
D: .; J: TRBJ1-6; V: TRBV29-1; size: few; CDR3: CSVGGEGGNSPLHF; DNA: TGCAGCGTTGGGGGCGAGGGAGGTAATTCACCCCTCCACTTT
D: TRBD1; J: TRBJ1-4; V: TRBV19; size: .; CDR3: CATRPDRAVEKLFF; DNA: TGTGCCACTCGCCCCGACAGGGCTGTTGAAAAACTGTTTTTT
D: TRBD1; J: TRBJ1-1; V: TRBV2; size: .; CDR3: CASSPDRGNTEAFF; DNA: TGTGCCAGCAGCCCCGACAGGGGGAACACTGAAGCTTTCTTT
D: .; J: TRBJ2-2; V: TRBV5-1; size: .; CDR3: CASSLTVGELFF; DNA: TGCGCCAGCAGCTTAACGGTCGGGGAGCTGTTTTTT
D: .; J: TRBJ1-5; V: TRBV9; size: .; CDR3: CASSPRGRGAKQPQHF; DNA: TGTGCCAGCAGCCCGAGAGGGAGGGGCGCCAAACAGCCCCAGCATTTT
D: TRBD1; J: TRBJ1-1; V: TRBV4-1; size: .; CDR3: CASSQTGVWVNTEAFF; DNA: TGCGCCAGCAGCCAGACAGGGGTCTGGGTGAACACTGAAGCTTTCTTT
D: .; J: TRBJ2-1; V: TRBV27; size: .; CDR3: CASSRLDSSYNEQFF; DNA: TGTGCCAGCAGCAGACTCGATAGCTCCTACAATGAGCAGTTCTTC
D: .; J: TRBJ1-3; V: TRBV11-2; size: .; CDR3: CASSQYRENTIYF; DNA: TGTGCCAGCAGCCAATACAGGGAAAACACCATATATTTT
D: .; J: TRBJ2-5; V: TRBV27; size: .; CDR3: CASSPGHDPRTQYF; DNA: TGTGCCAGCAGTCCGGGACACGATCCCCGGACCCAGTACTTC
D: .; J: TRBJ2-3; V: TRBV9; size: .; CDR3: CASSANSLTDTQYF; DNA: TGTGCCAGCAGCGCAAACTCCCTCACAGATACGCAGTATTTT
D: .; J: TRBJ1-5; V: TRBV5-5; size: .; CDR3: CASSLEGGGQPQHF; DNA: TGTGCCAGCAGCTTGGAGGGAGGGGGTCAGCCCCAGCATTTT